The text below deals with one TCR beta chain. The data are from a study of CD8 T cells in Susac syndrome. The T cells that were sequenced for TCR beta were CD8+ and CD4+ cells from blood. Healthy donors formed controls matched for age and sex. The CDR3 contains 17 residues. The V gene's germline CDR1 is SGDLS and CDR2 YYNGEE. Unmatched junction bases numbered 9, after V lost 4 bases and J lost 5 bases. RNA totalling roughly 0.45 to 1 ug underwent reverse transcription with random hexamers. The authors amplified TCR beta CDR3 across 54 Vbeta and 13 Jbeta using immunoSEQ multiplex PCR. TCRdb reprocessed the immunoSEQ multiplex PCR reads with MiXCR, giving one entry per CDR3 protein. The repertoire holds about 120,000 distinct CDR3 sequences, with 94% as singletons.

This receptor was obtained from a human donor in good health. The chain carries TRBV9 and TRBJ2-1; TRBD2 agrees at 13 bases. The source material was CD4+ T cells from PBMCs. The CDR3 spells CASSQGTSGRGDNEQFF. CDR3 DNA: TGTGCCAGCAGCCAAGGTACTAGCGGGAGGGGGGACAATGAGCAGTTCTTC.